This is a list of T cell receptor beta chains from one sample in a study of Ad26.COV2.S vaccination and SARS-CoV-2 variants. The table came from immunoSEQ multiplex PCR; TCRdb's copy has only in-frame clones and leaves some out. The sample comprises about 680,000 clones, around 89% of which are singletons, and around 1.4% rests with the top ten. The sequencing here drew on peripheral blood, taken in a trial of Ad26.COV2.S vaccine versus placebo. The receptors stem from a person aged 18-65 years who received the Ad26.COV2.S COVID-19 vaccine or a placebo. Each CDR3 is given with its conserved first and last residue. D genes are given only for firm matches. Expanded clones get a size class; other rows say once, few or many, or leave the size out.

DNA: TGTGCCAGCTCACGAACACCCCGAACTGGACAGGGCGGGCGTGAAAAACTGTTTTTT; CDR3: CASSRTPRTGQGGREKLFF; V: TRBV18; J: TRBJ1-4; D: TRBD1; size: -
DNA: TGTGCCAGCAGTCACAGGGGTAACTCTGAAGCTTTCTTT; CDR3: CASSHRGNSEAFF; V: TRBV6-6; J: TRBJ1-1; D: TRBD1; size: few
DNA: TGTGCCAGCAGCGTTGGGAATAGCGGAAAAGAGACCCAGTACTTC; CDR3: CASSVGNSGKETQYF; V: TRBV9; J: TRBJ2-5; D: -; size: -
DNA: TGTGCCAGCAGCTCAAGATGGGACAATGAGCAGTTCTTC; CDR3: CASSSRWDNEQFF; V: TRBV7-8; J: TRBJ2-1; D: -; size: -
DNA: TGTGCCAGCAGCACCCAGATAAAACTTCATGGCTACACCTTC; CDR3: CASSTQIKLHGYTF; V: TRBV7-9; J: TRBJ1-2; D: -; size: -
DNA: TGTGCCAGCAGTACGGTGGGGGGGCGCGCCTATGGCTACACCTTC; CDR3: CASSTVGGRAYGYTF; V: TRBV6-5; J: TRBJ1-2; D: -; size: -
DNA: TGCGCCAGCCTCCTGGGGGGGCAGAAGGAGACCCAGTACTTC; CDR3: CASLLGGQKETQYF; V: TRBV5-1; J: TRBJ2-5; D: -; size: once
DNA: TGTGCCAGCAGCCCTTCGGGCGGGCGCATGAACACTGAAGCTTTCTTT; CDR3: CASSPSGGRMNTEAFF; V: TRBV5-4; J: TRBJ1-1; D: -; size: -
DNA: TGCGCCAGCAGCCAAGGACTAGCTTTGGATGAGCAGTTCTTC; CDR3: CASSQGLALDEQFF; V: TRBV4-1; J: TRBJ2-1; D: TRBD2; size: -
DNA: TGTGCCAGTAGTAACGGGCCGGGGACGGACACGAACTATGGCTACACCTTC; CDR3: CASSNGPGTDTNYGYTF; V: TRBV19; J: TRBJ1-2; D: -; size: once
DNA: TGTGCCAGCAGCTTCAACGGGTATGGCTACACCTTC; CDR3: CASSFNGYGYTF; V: TRBV7-3; J: TRBJ1-2; D: -; size: -
DNA: TGTGCCAGCAGCAAATTAGACTGGAACACTGAAGCTTTCTTT; CDR3: CASSKLDWNTEAFF; V: TRBV21-1; J: TRBJ1-1; D: -; size: -
DNA: TGCAGCGTTTTGGACAGCTATGGATCACCCCTCCACTTT; CDR3: CSVLDSYGSPLHF; V: TRBV29-1; J: TRBJ1-6; D: -; size: few